This T cell receptor beta chain was profiled in a study of blood T cell repertoires in COVID-19. Turning to the study itself: Nucleic acid was either cDNA or gDNA, and it came from T cells, B-cell-depleted T cells, or PBMCs.

In terms of age and location, participants ranged from roughly 18 to 90 years and lived in about 25 US areas. Profiled with immunoSEQ multiplex PCR; TCRdb holds only in-frame clones, not every one. The sample lists around 450,000 clones, less than 95% occurring once. V lost 2 bases to trimming and J lost 11 bases, with 12 bases between them. Germline CDR1 is LGHDT and CDR2 is YNNKEL (reference sequence). CDR3 length: 12 residues. The clonotype originates from a young man who had recovered from COVID-19. The material sequenced was PBMCs or T cells enriched from blood (not recorded which). This sequence joins TRBV3-1 (or the pseudogene TRBV3-2) and TRBJ2-5; TRBD2 might be the D (5 bases). As DNA, the CDR3 is TGTGCCAGCAGCCAATCTGGAGGACGACAGTACTTC. It yields the protein CASSQSGGRQYF.